In this sample, the clone carrying this T cell receptor (beta chain) turned up many times. This record comes from a study of early T cells in non-severe SARS-CoV-2 infection. On the study more broadly: The chains were unpaired, and the sequenced material was bulk RNA from unsorted whole blood.

cDNA molecules, individually, were tagged with unique molecular identifiers. A single record per CDR3 protein comes from TCRdb applying MiXCR to the 5' RACE reads. The table has tens of thousands of distinct CDR3 sequences, 6% to 7.5% seen once. The CDR3 has 14 amino acids. The V and J ends lost 3 bases and 5 bases respectively, with 14 bases between them. From germline, CDR1 is SGHDT and CDR2 YYEEEE. The chain has TRBV5-6 and TRBJ2-5; maybe TRBD2 (6 bases). The clonotype comes from an adult who was a healthcare worker with PCR-confirmed SARS-CoV-2 infection or an uninfected control (not recorded which). Specimen: whole blood, collected at baseline. CDR3 amino acids: CASSSQTRAETQYF. The CDR3 DNA follows: TGTGCCAGCAGCTCTCAGACTAGAGCGGAGACCCAGTACTTC.